This TCR beta chain was identified in a study of blood T cell repertoires in COVID-19. The CDR3 consists of 15 residues. The V segment lost 4 bases and the J segment 2 bases; nucleotides outside the gene matches: 5. The V gene's germline CDR1 is MNHEY and CDR2 SMNVEV (reference sequence). Sequencing used immunoSEQ multiplex PCR; TCRdb keeps in-frame clones, though not all of them. The sample has about 270,000 clones, approximately 90% seen once. The clonotype originates from a woman between 25 and 40 years old with acute COVID-19. Sequencing was performed on PBMCs or T cells enriched from blood (not recorded which). The chain joins TRBV27 to TRBJ2-7, with TRBD1 identical over 10 bases. The DNA of the CDR3 is TGTGCCAGCAGTTCACCGGGACAGGGGACCTACGAGCAGTACTTC. Residues: CASSSPGQGTYEQYF.